A selection of T cell receptor beta chains follows, all from one sample in a study of T cells in Graves' hyperthyroidism and ophthalmopathy. Via MiXCR, TCRdb re-called the multiplex PCR reads, giving one row per CDR3 protein. The sample contains approximately 640,000 distinct CDR3 sequences, 17% of which appear only once. The sequenced sample consisted of blood. These TCRs come from a man aged 50-59 years with Graves' hyperthyroidism. The CDR3 runs from the conserved cysteine through the conserved F or W. D genes are given only for firm matches. Clone size is shown for a subset of rows, as once, few, many or a class of expanded clone.

V: TRBV7-9
D: TRBD2
J: TRBJ2-1
size: many
DNA: TGTGCCAGCAGCTTTCCAACTAGCGGGAGAATCGGTGAGCAGTTCTTC
CDR3: CASSFPTSGRIGEQFF

V: TRBV28
D: TRBD1
J: TRBJ2-2
size: few
DNA: TGTGCCAGCAGCTCAGGGGGCACGTACACCGGGGAGCTGTTTTTT
CDR3: CASSSGGTYTGELFF

V: TRBV2
D: NA
J: TRBJ2-3
size: many
DNA: TGTGCCAGCTATGGCAGGATCCGAGGACACACAGATACGCAGTATTTT
CDR3: CASYGRIRGHTDTQYF

V: TRBV5-4
D: NA
J: TRBJ2-7
size: many
DNA: TGTGCCAGCAGCCTTCCGGGTCGCGCGACTACCTACGAGCAGTACTTC
CDR3: CASSLPGRATTYEQYF

V: TRBV10-3
D: TRBD1
J: TRBJ2-7
size: few
DNA: TGTGCCATCAGTGAGTGGGACAGCCTCGGGGAAGAGCAGTACTTC
CDR3: CAISEWDSLGEEQYF

V: TRBV6-1
D: TRBD1
J: TRBJ1-5
size: few
DNA: TGTGCCAGCAGGCCACAGGGGGGAAGCAATCAGCCCCAGCATTTT
CDR3: CASRPQGGSNQPQHF

V: TRBV28
D: NA
J: TRBJ2-7
size: many
DNA: TGTGCCAGCAGCCAACCAATGGGAAGGTCCTACGAGCAGTACTTC
CDR3: CASSQPMGRSYEQYF

V: TRBV5-6
D: TRBD1
J: TRBJ1-4
size: many
DNA: TGTGCCAGCAGCTCCGGACAGGGACCTAATGAAAAACTGTTTTTT
CDR3: CASSSGQGPNEKLFF

V: TRBV7-9
D: NA
J: TRBJ2-2
size: NA
DNA: TGTGCCAGCAGCCTAGTGTCGCAGGGCCCCGCCGGGGAGCTGTTTTTT
CDR3: CASSLVSQGPAGELFF

V: TRBV7-9
D: NA
J: TRBJ2-5
size: NA
DNA: TGTGCCAGCAGCTCGGTCGGAGGGCAAGAGACCCAGTACTTC
CDR3: CASSSVGGQETQYF

V: TRBV11-2
D: TRBD2
J: TRBJ2-3
size: NA
DNA: TGTGCCAGCAGCTTAGATATAGGGCTAGCGGGACCCACAGATACGCAGTATTTT
CDR3: CASSLDIGLAGPTDTQYF

V: TRBV2
D: NA
J: TRBJ2-6
size: many
DNA: TGTGCCAGCTCGGGACGGTTCTCTGGGGCCAACGTCCTGACTTTC
CDR3: CASSGRFSGANVLTF

V: TRBV20-1
D: TRBD1
J: TRBJ1-2
size: many
DNA: TGCAGTGCCGGACAGGGGACTAACTATGGCTACACCTTC
CDR3: CSAGQGTNYGYTF

V: TRBV4-1
D: NA
J: TRBJ1-3
size: NA
DNA: TGCGCCAGCAGCCAAGACTCCCAGCTTGTCTCTGGAAACACCATATATTTT
CDR3: CASSQDSQLVSGNTIYF

V: TRBV5-5
D: NA
J: TRBJ1-4
size: many
DNA: TGTGCCAGCAGCCGCGGGGCCGCCTCTCAGCCTTATGAAAAACTGTTTTTT
CDR3: CASSRGAASQPYEKLFF

V: TRBV20-1
D: NA
J: TRBJ2-7
size: few
DNA: TGCAGTGCTCTTGGCCCCCTCCCCCCGCGGGACGAGCAGTACTTC
CDR3: CSALGPLPPRDEQYF

V: TRBV11-2
D: TRBD2
J: TRBJ2-1
size: many
DNA: TGTGCCAGTAGAGATTTCCGGGATAGCGGGAGATACAATGAGCAGTTCTTC
CDR3: CASRDFRDSGRYNEQFF

V: TRBV6-1
D: NA
J: TRBJ1-2
size: NA
DNA: TGTGCCACAACAGGTCTGACTAACTATGGCTACACCTTC
CDR3: CATTGLTNYGYTF

V: TRBV5-4
D: NA
J: TRBJ2-1
size: few
DNA: TGTGCCAGCAGCTTGGCCCCGCCCACCCCCGAGGAGTTCTTC
CDR3: CASSLAPPTPEEFF

V: TRBV6-1
D: TRBD2
J: TRBJ2-1
size: few
DNA: TGTGCCAGCAGTGGGTTACTAGCGGGCGCCGTGGGGAATGAGCAGTTCTTC
CDR3: CASSGLLAGAVGNEQFF

V: TRBV7-9
D: NA
J: TRBJ1-2
size: many
DNA: TGTGCCAGCAGCATTTATGGCTACACCTTC
CDR3: CASSIYGYTF

V: TRBV11-2
D: TRBD2
J: TRBJ2-2
size: NA
DNA: TGTGCCAGCAGCCCCCCGGGACTAGCGGGAGCGGGCGGGGAGCTGTTTTTT
CDR3: CASSPPGLAGAGGELFF

V: TRBV29-1
D: NA
J: TRBJ2-5
size: many
DNA: TGCAGCGTTAATAGCGGCACCGAGGCCCAGTACTTC
CDR3: CSVNSGTEAQYF

V: TRBV5-1
D: NA
J: TRBJ2-3
size: many
DNA: TGCGCCAGCAGCCCTGGACTATACGCATCCCCGGATACGCAGTATTTT
CDR3: CASSPGLYASPDTQYF

V: TRBV7-2
D: NA
J: TRBJ1-5
size: NA
DNA: TGTGCCAGCAGCTATCGAGGGGGGGCTGGTGGCAATCAGCCCCAGCATTTT
CDR3: CASSYRGGAGGNQPQHF

V: TRBV29-1
D: NA
J: TRBJ2-5
size: many
DNA: TGCAGCGTTACCCACTCCCCGGGGGCCCAAGAGACCCAGTACTTC
CDR3: CSVTHSPGAQETQYF

V: TRBV7-9
D: NA
J: TRBJ2-4
size: few
DNA: TGTGCCAGCAGCCGATATACGGGAGAGGCCAAAAACATTCAGTACTTC
CDR3: CASSRYTGEAKNIQYF

V: TRBV20-1
D: NA
J: TRBJ2-1
size: few
DNA: TGCAGTGCTAGAAAGCAGCGGGTTTACCCGTACAATGAGCAGTTCTTC
CDR3: CSARKQRVYPYNEQFF

V: TRBV9
D: NA
J: TRBJ2-1
size: few
DNA: TGTGCCAGCAGCGTCGAAGTAGGGGAGGGGGTGGTGCAGTTCTTC
CDR3: CASSVEVGEGVVQFF

V: TRBV7-8
D: NA
J: TRBJ1-1
size: once
DNA: TGTGCCAGCAGCCTTATGGGGGGGGACACTGAAGCTTTCTTT
CDR3: CASSLMGGDTEAFF

V: TRBV30
D: NA
J: TRBJ1-1
size: many
DNA: TGTGCCTGGAGTCCCGGACAAGGGGAAGCTTTCTTT
CDR3: CAWSPGQGEAFF

V: TRBV12-3/TRBV12-4
D: TRBD1
J: TRBJ1-1
size: NA
DNA: TGTGCCAGCAGAACCTTGGACAGGGGGACGTCCCCTGAAGCTTTCTTT
CDR3: CASRTLDRGTSPEAFF

V: TRBV30
D: NA
J: TRBJ1-5
size: many
DNA: TGTGCCTGGAATGGGAAGGGTCTTGGCAATCAGCCCCAGCATTTT
CDR3: CAWNGKGLGNQPQHF

V: TRBV7-2
D: NA
J: TRBJ2-3
size: many
DNA: TGTGCCAGCAGCTTAGGGATAGCCCTGAGGGGAGATACGCAGTATTTT
CDR3: CASSLGIALRGDTQYF

V: TRBV7-9
D: NA
J: TRBJ2-3
size: NA
DNA: TGTGCCAGCAGCTTGGCCCAGGCCACAGATACGCAGTATTTT
CDR3: CASSLAQATDTQYF

V: TRBV6-1
D: NA
J: TRBJ2-1
size: NA
DNA: TGTGCCAGCAGTGGGCTCACAGGACCTGGCAATGAGCAGTTCTTC
CDR3: CASSGLTGPGNEQFF

V: TRBV28
D: TRBD2
J: TRBJ2-3
size: many
DNA: TGTGCCAGCAACCTAGCGGGAGAAATAGATACGCAGTATTTT
CDR3: CASNLAGEIDTQYF

V: TRBV7-9
D: TRBD2
J: TRBJ2-3
size: NA
DNA: TGTGCCAGCAGCCCCACGGCGGGAGGGGACACAGATACGCAGTATTTT
CDR3: CASSPTAGGDTDTQYF

V: TRBV6-1
D: NA
J: TRBJ1-1
size: many
DNA: TGTGCCAGCAGTGAATTTGTCTCTTGGAACACTGAAGCTTTCTTT
CDR3: CASSEFVSWNTEAFF

V: TRBV5-1
D: NA
J: TRBJ2-5
size: few
DNA: TGCGCCAGCAGCCCCACCCCGGGGTTGAGAGAGACCCAGTACTTC
CDR3: CASSPTPGLRETQYF

V: TRBV6-2/TRBV6-3
D: NA
J: TRBJ2-7
size: few
DNA: TGTGCCAGCGCCGGGTCCAAAGCCTTGAGGGAGCAGTACTTC
CDR3: CASAGSKALREQYF

V: TRBV12-3/TRBV12-4
D: NA
J: TRBJ1-2
size: many
DNA: TGTGCCAGCATGGTACTGGCCTATGGCTACACCTTC
CDR3: CASMVLAYGYTF

V: TRBV9
D: TRBD2
J: TRBJ2-7
size: NA
DNA: TGTGCCAGCAGCGAGGGAAGGGGGACTAGCGGACCCTCCTACGAGCAGTACTTC
CDR3: CASSEGRGTSGPSYEQYF

V: TRBV29-1
D: TRBD1
J: TRBJ2-6
size: NA
DNA: TGCAGCGTTAAACAGGGGGCAGTATCTGGGGCCAACGTCCTGACTTTC
CDR3: CSVKQGAVSGANVLTF

V: TRBV7-6
D: NA
J: TRBJ1-1
size: few
DNA: TGTGCCAGCAGCTCAGCGGGGAACACTGAAGCTTTCTTT
CDR3: CASSSAGNTEAFF

V: TRBV12-3/TRBV12-4
D: TRBD1
J: TRBJ1-5
size: many
DNA: TGTGCCAGCAGTTTACGACAGGGTGATTATCAGCCCCAGCATTTT
CDR3: CASSLRQGDYQPQHF

V: TRBV28
D: TRBD1
J: TRBJ1-1
size: many
DNA: TGTGCCAGCCCCCCCGAGGAGACAGGGGCTAGGAACACTGAAGCTTTCTTT
CDR3: CASPPEETGARNTEAFF

V: TRBV13
D: TRBD2
J: TRBJ2-7
size: NA
DNA: TGTGCCAGCAGCCCAGGGACTAGCGGGAGTAGGTACGAGCAGTACTTC
CDR3: CASSPGTSGSRYEQYF

V: TRBV10-1
D: NA
J: TRBJ2-7
size: many
DNA: TGCGCCAGCAGTGGTGGCAGGGGTTACGAGCAGTACTTC
CDR3: CASSGGRGYEQYF

V: TRBV19
D: NA
J: TRBJ1-3
size: NA
DNA: TGTGCCAGTAGTATAGTCGGTCTCTCTGGAGACTCTGGAAACACCATATATTTT
CDR3: CASSIVGLSGDSGNTIYF